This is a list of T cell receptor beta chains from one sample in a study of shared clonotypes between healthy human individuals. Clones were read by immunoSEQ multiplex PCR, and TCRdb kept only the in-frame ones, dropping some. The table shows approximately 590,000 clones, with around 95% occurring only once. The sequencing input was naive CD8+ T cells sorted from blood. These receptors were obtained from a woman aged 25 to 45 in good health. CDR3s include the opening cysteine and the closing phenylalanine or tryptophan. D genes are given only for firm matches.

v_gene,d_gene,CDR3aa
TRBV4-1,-,CASSLRPGDNTGELFF
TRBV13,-,CASSLVGESYNEQFF
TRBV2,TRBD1,CASSEARDRGRSETQYF
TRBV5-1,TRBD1,CASSNGMVTGVNVDYTEAFF
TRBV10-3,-,CAISESTSFYEQYF
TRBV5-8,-,CASSRPHWDYGYTF
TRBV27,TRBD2,CASSLSGGRTPYEQYF
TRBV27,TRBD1,CASSLRAGTGSYNEQFF
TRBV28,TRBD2,CASSTSGRRETQYF
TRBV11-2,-,CASSPPGLPSYNEQFF